What follows are 18 T cell receptor beta chains derived from one specimen sequenced in a study of technical replicates of blood from a handful of donors. The repertoire was sequenced with immunoSEQ multiplex PCR; TCRdb's copy has only in-frame clones and lacks some. The table lists around 100,000 clones, less than 95% of them singletons. Specimen: T cells isolated from PBMCs. These receptors all come from a human donor in good health.

The chain links TRBV6-5 to TRBJ1-4, with a weak D call TRBD1 (5 bases). Trimming stripped 2 bases from V and 7 bases from J, with 8 bases between. The CDR3 covers 13 residues. Germline assignment: CDR1 MNHEY and CDR2 SVGAGI. CDR3 amino acids: CASSYAQGEKLFF. DNA for the CDR3: TGTGCCAGCAGTTACGCCCAGGGTGAAAAACTGTTTTTT.

This chain connects TRBV19 to TRBJ2-7; no clear D. Trimming took off 5 bases at V and 6 bases at J, with 14 bases between the two ends. The CDR3 is 13 residues long. Germline V gives CDR1 LNHDA, CDR2 SQIVND (reference sequence). Here the CDR3 DNA reads TGTGCCAGTAGTTCATCACAGACCAGCGAGCAGTACTTC. Its protein product is CASSSSQTSEQYF. The full variable domain, in which reference TRBV19 and TRBJ2-7 provide the parts outside the CDR3, is DGGITQSPKYLFRKEGQNVTLSCEQNLNHDAMYWYRQDPGQGLRLIYYSQIVNDFQKGDIAEGYSVSREKKESFPLTVTSAQKNPTAFYLCASSSSQTSEQYFGPGTRLTVT.

The chain combines TRBV9 with TRBJ2-7; 9 bases agree with TRBD1. The V and J ends lost 0 bases and 4 bases, in that order; junction bases with no gene match: 11. The CDR3 totals 17 residues. Germline loops: CDR1 SGDLS, CDR2 YYNGEE. CDR3 DNA: TGTGCCAGCAGCGTAGGGAGTGCGGGGACAGGGATATACGAGCAGTACTTC. The encoded protein is CASSVGSAGTGIYEQYF.

The J gene is TRBJ1-2, the V gene TRBV7-2; D remains unclear. CDR1 is SGHTA and CDR2 is FQGNSA in the germline V gene. The germline V and J ends were trimmed by 6 bases and 2 bases, with 7 bases remaining between them. CDR3 length: 12 amino acids. Written as DNA, the CDR3 is TGTGCCAGCAGTAAAGAGAACTATGGCTACACCTTC. Translating it yields CASSKENYGYTF.

This rearrangement joins TRBV7-3 to TRBJ2-3; TRBD2 agrees at 10 bases. The V gene's germline CDR1 is SGHTA and CDR2 FQGTGA. This CDR3 is built from 15 residues. Trimming removed 5 bases from V and 1 base from J; junction bases left unmatched: 3. Written as DNA, the CDR3 is TGTGCCAGCAGCCCCGGGACTAGCGGCACAGATACGCAGTATTTT. Protein product: CASSPGTSGTDTQYF.

The chain employs TRBV7-3 and TRBJ1-1; D gene ambiguous. There are 13 residues in the CDR3. The V end lost 5 bases, the J end lost 5 bases, and 12 bases lay between the germline ends. Germline CDR1 is SGHTA and CDR2 is FQGTGA. The CDR3 nucleotides read TGTGCCAGCAGCCCAAGCCCAGGAACTGAAGCTTTCTTT. Amino acid sequence: CASSPSPGTEAFF.

The chain links TRBV7-9 to TRBJ2-1; 13 bases are a match to TRBD2. Germline V gene lookup returns CDR1 SEHNR and CDR2 FQNEAQ (reference sequence). CDR3 length equals 16 residues. With V trimmed by 5 bases and J by 5 bases, 6 bases remained unmatched. CDR3 in amino acids: CASSQGLAGTHNEQFF. The DNA for the CDR3 is TGTGCCAGCAGCCAGGGACTAGCGGGAACGCACAATGAGCAGTTCTTC.

This rearrangement joins TRBV5-5 to TRBJ1-4; D may be TRBD1 (6 bases). Germline values: CDR1 SGHKS, CDR2 YYEKEE (reference sequence). V was trimmed by 4 bases and J by 6 bases, leaving 16 bases between them. CDR3 size: 15 residues. The CDR3 here is CASSRWDTWDEKLFF. DNA of the CDR3: TGTGCCAGCAGCCGCTGGGACACTTGGGATGAAAAACTGTTTTTT.

The chain is built from TRBV7-2 and TRBJ2-3, with 10 bases fitting TRBD2. Germline CDR1 SGHTA, CDR2 FQGNSA. The trim removed 4 bases at V and 4 bases at J, leaving 2 bases unmatched. This CDR3 comprises 14 residues. The CDR3 loop is CASSSLAGADTQYF. DNA for the CDR3: TGTGCCAGCAGCTCGCTAGCGGGAGCAGATACGCAGTATTTT. The variable domain in full, completed from reference TRBV7-2 and TRBJ2-3, reads GAGVSQSPSNKVTEKGKDVELRCDPISGHTALYWYRQSLGQGLEFLIYFQGNSAPDKSGLPSDRFSAERTGGSVSTLTIQRTQQEDSAVYLCASSSLAGADTQYFGPGTRLTVL.

This rearrangement joins TRBV11-3 to TRBJ2-7; no firm D call. The CDR3 is made up of 13 amino acids. Germline lookup yields CDR1 SGHNT and CDR2 YENEEA. V lost 1 base and J 6 bases, leaving 10 bases between the germline ends. CDR3 amino acids: CASSLAQTGEQYF. The CDR3 DNA is TGTGCCAGCAGCTTAGCCCAAACTGGCGAGCAGTACTTC.

V is TRBV30 and J is TRBJ1-4; TRBD1 might be the D (6 bases). The V gene lost 7 bases and the J gene lost 5 bases, with 11 bases spanning the gap. CDR1 is GTSNPN, CDR2 SVGIG, per germline (reference sequence). The CDR3 totals 12 residues. The CDR3 here is CALEGGNEKLFF. The CDR3 region has the DNA TGTGCCTTAGAGGGGGGGAATGAAAAACTGTTTTTT.

This clone was found once. The rearrangement links TRBV4-3 to TRBJ2-1, with D possibly being TRBD2 (5 bases). CDR1 is LGHNA and CDR2 is YSLEER in the germline V gene. CDR3 length equals 15 residues. V lost 1 base and J 0 bases, leaving 7 bases between the germline ends. The CDR3 DNA sequence: TGCGCCAGCAGCCAAGGACTAAGCTCCTACAATGAGCAGTTCTTC. Amino acids: CASSQGLSSYNEQFF.

The J gene is TRBJ1-2, the V gene TRBV9; 9 bases fit TRBD1. Germline CDR1 is SGDLS and CDR2 is YYNGEE. J lost 4 bases, V lost 3 bases, and 10 bases had no gene match. This CDR3 has 16 residues. The CDR3 sequence: CASSGAQWTGVYGYTF. The DNA for the CDR3 is TGTGCCAGCAGCGGAGCGCAATGGACAGGGGTCTATGGCTACACCTTC.

The J gene is TRBJ1-1, the V gene TRBV29-1; TRBD1 agrees at 10 bases. The length of the CDR3 is 13 residues. J was trimmed by 7 bases and V by 5 bases; bases with no gene match: 7. In germline, CDR1 is SQVTM, CDR2 ANQGSEA. Here the CDR3 reads CSVSTGGVDEAFF. DNA for the CDR3: TGCAGCGTTTCGACAGGGGGCGTTGATGAAGCTTTCTTT.

The rearrangement joins TRBV30 to TRBJ1-2; 7 positions match TRBD1. With V trimmed by 2 bases and J by 5 bases, 5 bases remained unmatched. Germline CDR1 reads GTSNPN; CDR2 reads SVGIG (reference sequence). The CDR3 runs 13 residues. CDR3 sequence: CAWSTGVGYGYTF. As DNA, the CDR3 is TGTGCCTGGAGTACAGGGGTGGGGTATGGCTACACCTTC.

The chain joins TRBV27 to TRBJ2-1; TRBD2 is a possible D gene (6 bases). Germline values: CDR1 MNHEY, CDR2 SMNVEV (reference sequence). Trimming cost V 11 bases and J 8 bases, with 13 bases left between them. The CDR3 is 11 amino acids. The CDR3 loop is CASGGRHEQFF. The CDR3 nucleotides are TGTGCCTCAGGTGGGAGGCATGAGCAGTTCTTC.

The chain employs TRBV2 and TRBJ2-2; 8 positions match TRBD2. The length of the CDR3 is 16 residues. Germline loops: CDR1 SNHLY, CDR2 FYNNEI. The ends lost 1 base at V and 4 bases at J; junction bases unmatched: 5. The CDR3 coding sequence is TGTGCCAGCAGTGAAGGCGGGAGGATGGGCACCGGGGAGCTGTTTTTT. Amino acids: CASSEGGRMGTGELFF. Full variable domain (remainder filled in from reference TRBV2 and TRBJ2-2): EPEVTQTPSHQVTQMGQEVILRCVPISNHLYFYWYRQILGQKVEFLVSFYNNEISEKSEIFDDQFSVERPDGSNFTLKIRSTKLEDSAMYFCASSEGGRMGTGELFFGEGSRLTVL.

The chain recombines TRBV2 with TRBJ2-3, with a possible D match to TRBD1 (5 bases). The CDR3 sequence is 14 residues long. With 8 bases removed from V and 2 bases from J, the gap between germline ends came to 14 bases. From germline, CDR1 is SNHLY and CDR2 FYNNEI. CDR3 nucleotides: TGTGCCAGCGGCCACGACAGATTCACAGATACGCAGTATTTT. Its protein is CASGHDRFTDTQYF.